This TCR beta chain was recorded in a study of Graves' ophthalmopathy and Graves' hyperthyroidism. After removal of 6 bases from V and 3 bases from J, the junction contained 8 bases not matched to a gene. Germline V gene data show CDR1 as MNHEY and CDR2 as SVGEGT. The CDR3 consists of 16 residues. Details on this clonotype: Its antigen is undetermined.

Study conclusions and caveats: Distinction of ophthalmopathy from stable hyperthyroidism by a 13-signature model reached about 87% sensitivity and 81.08% specificity. Among expanded thyroid clonotypes above 0.001 frequency, most also occurred in blood.

RNA transcripts were the source from which TCR beta CDR3 regions were amplified. HTBI primers were used in a first-round RT-PCR, which preceded a second-round multiplex PCR. TCRdb processed the multiplex PCR reads anew with MiXCR; each CDR3 protein has one entry. This sample has roughly 480,000 distinct CDR3 sequences, with about an eighth found just once. Pregnant or lactating patients and those with other autoimmune diseases or uncontrolled infections were excluded. The source of the PBMCs was over 8.5 ml of fresh peripheral blood. The source of this sequence is a woman younger than 45 with Graves' ophthalmopathy. The sequencing sample was made of blood. This chain uses TRBV6-2 or TRBV6-3 with TRBJ2-2, with TRBD2 identical over 9 bases. CDR3 region: CASSLGSSGDTGELFF. The CDR3 DNA reads TGTGCCAGCAGCCTCGGGTCTAGCGGGGACACCGGGGAGCTGTTTTTT.